This T cell receptor (beta chain) was retrieved from a study of early T cells in non-severe SARS-CoV-2 infection. Whole-study context: Sequenced material consisted of bulk RNA (from unsorted whole blood), and chains were unpaired. Study-wide points: Lookups in VDJdb leaned toward anti-spike CD8 responses and missed private and CD4 specificities.

Germline-derived CDR1 and CDR2 are MNHEY and SMNVEV (reference sequence). The CDR3 totals 12 residues. In the case of this clonotype: Its antigen remains unidentified. Compared with germline, one end of the junction differs, possibly owing to a read error.

The TCR library protocol attached unique molecular identifiers to the individual cDNA molecules. TCRdb processed the 5' RACE reads anew with MiXCR; each CDR3 protein has one entry. The sample yields about 80,000 distinct CDR3 sequences, roughly 13% seen once. The sequence came from an adult who was a healthcare worker with PCR-confirmed SARS-CoV-2 infection or an uninfected control (not recorded which). The rearrangement joins TRBV27 to TRBJ2-7; possibly TRBD2 for D (5 bases). The material sequenced was whole blood. In DNA, the CDR3 is TGTGCCAGCAGTGTCGCAGGATCAGGACTTAACTTC. This sequence encodes CASSVAGSGLNF.